Below are 16 T cell receptor beta chains sequenced from a single sample in a study of T cell responses to AZD1222 COVID-19 vaccine. Measured with immunoSEQ multiplex PCR; TCRdb has only the in-frame clones, and not every one. The sample includes 75,000 to 100,000 clones, approximately 92% of them seen just once. This specimen was peripheral blood, taken on day 0 of AZD1222 vaccination. Every receptor here comes from an adult in good health.

This clone came up once. The chain combines TRBV12-3 or TRBV12-4 with TRBJ1-2; D is perhaps TRBD1 (5 bases). The V and J ends lost 3 bases and 2 bases respectively, with 7 bases between them. The CDR3 is made up of 13 amino acids. CDR3 DNA sequence: TGTGCCAGCAGTTTGGGGCAGAACTATGGCTACACCTTC. Protein sequence: CASSLGQNYGYTF.

The chain couples TRBV7-2 to TRBJ1-2; 8 bases map to TRBD1. The J segment lost 6 bases and the V segment lost 4 bases, leaving 7 bases of the junction unmatched. Germline CDR1 SGHTA, CDR2 FQGNSA. The CDR3 length is 14 residues. The CDR3 loop reads CASSYTGTGNGYTF. DNA for the CDR3: TGTGCCAGCAGCTATACCGGGACAGGCAATGGCTACACCTTC.

This clone has only one observation. The J gene is TRBJ2-1, the V gene TRBV13; D perhaps matches TRBD2 (6 bases). The V and J ends lost 1 base and 9 bases respectively, with 16 bases between them. The CDR3 contains 15 residues. Per germline, CDR1 PRHDT and CDR2 FYEKMQ (reference sequence). The CDR3 is CASSLAGTWRGEQFF. The CDR3 coding sequence is TGTGCCAGCAGCTTAGCCGGGACTTGGCGTGGTGAGCAGTTCTTC.

This chain uses TRBV6-1 with TRBJ2-5; 11 positions agree with TRBD2. V lost 1 base, J lost 2 bases, and 6 bases stayed unmatched. The germline V gene encodes CDR1 MNHNS and CDR2 SASEGT. This CDR3 region has 17 residues. The chain's CDR3 is CASSEELAGGTQETQYF. As DNA, the CDR3 is TGTGCCAGCAGTGAAGAGCTAGCGGGGGGAACGCAAGAGACCCAGTACTTC.

The table lists this clone with a few counts. CDR3 residues: CASSHGGYTEAFF. DNA for the CDR3: TGTGCCAGTAGTCATGGGGGGTACACTGAAGCTTTCTTT. J is TRBJ1-1 and V is TRBV19, with D possibly being TRBD1 (5 bases). Germline CDR1 reads LNHDA; CDR2 reads SQIVND (reference sequence). This CDR3 is built from 13 residues. The V gene lost 5 bases and the J gene lost 3 bases, with 10 bases spanning the gap.

The chain joins TRBV10-2 to TRBJ1-1; no reliable D call. V lost 3 bases and J 0 bases, leaving 11 bases between the germline ends. Germline CDR1 WSHSY, CDR2 SAAADI. This CDR3 comprises 15 residues. CDR3 nucleotides: TGCGCCAGCAGTGATAACAGCGTTTTGAACACTGAAGCTTTCTTT. This gives the protein CASSDNSVLNTEAFF.

The V call is TRBV5-6, the J call TRBJ2-3; TRBD2 aligns across 11 bases. Germline V gives CDR1 SGHDT, CDR2 YYEEEE. With 4 bases clipped from V and 5 bases from J, the junction kept 9 bases outside the gene matches. The CDR3 extends over 16 amino acids. The chain's CDR3 is CASSPQLAGALDTQYF. CDR3 bases: TGTGCCAGCAGCCCACAACTAGCGGGAGCCTTAGATACGCAGTATTTT.

This clone was observed a handful of times. The chain couples TRBV27 to TRBJ1-5, with 7 bases matching TRBD1. The V gene's germline CDR1 is MNHEY and CDR2 SMNVEV (reference sequence). CDR3 length: 14 residues. V was pared by 6 bases and J by 5 bases, with 7 bases of the junction left unmatched. Written as DNA, the CDR3 is TGTGCCAGCAGCAGACAGGGCGAACATCAGCCCCAGCATTTT. This sequence encodes CASSRQGEHQPQHF.

The CDR3 DNA is TGCAGCGTCGACAGGGTCGACGAGACCCAGTACTTC. This translates into CSVDRVDETQYF. This sequence joins TRBV29-1 and TRBJ2-5, with 7 bases identical to TRBD1. This CDR3 comprises 12 residues. Germline V gives CDR1 SQVTM, CDR2 ANQGSEA. J was trimmed by 5 bases and V by 6 bases; bases with no gene match: 6.

The J gene is TRBJ1-5, the V gene TRBV10-3; 7 positions agree with TRBD1. V trimming: 6 bases; J trimming: 5 bases; junction bases outside the gene matches: 7. Germline V gene data show CDR1 as ENHRY and CDR2 as SYGVKD. The CDR3 spans 14 residues. CDR3: CAIRADRDDQPQHF. CDR3 DNA sequence: TGTGCCATCAGGGCCGACAGGGACGATCAGCCCCAGCATTTT.

This rearrangement joins TRBV9 to TRBJ1-1; unclear D gene. V gave up 3 bases and J gave up 4 bases, with 7 bases separating them. The CDR3 extends over 12 amino acids. Germline CDR1 and CDR2: SGDLS and YYNGEE. CDR3 DNA sequence: TGTGCCAGCAGCGCTGCGGGCACTGAAGCTTTCTTT. Protein: CASSAAGTEAFF.

The rearrangement joins TRBV28 to TRBJ1-2, with a possible D match to TRBD1 (5 bases). Trimming removed 6 bases from V and 4 bases from J, with 27 bases in between. The CDR3 runs 18 residues. The germline CDR1 and CDR2 sequences are MDHEN and SYDVKM. The CDR3 sequence is CASRHPNAQGSNSYGYTF. Written as DNA, the CDR3 is TGTGCCAGCAGACATCCTAACGCTCAGGGTAGTAATAGCTATGGCTACACCTTC.

V is TRBV4-1 and J is TRBJ2-1; 14 bases line up with TRBD2. Trimming removed 3 bases from V and 1 base from J; junction bases left unmatched: 14. Germline V gives CDR1 MGHRA, CDR2 YSYEKL. The CDR3 runs 21 residues. CDR3 DNA sequence: TGCGCCAGCAGCCAGACTTTAGGACTAGCGGGGGGTAAAATATCCTACAATGAGCAGTTCTTC. This encodes CASSQTLGLAGGKISYNEQFF.

CDR3 nucleotide sequence: TGTGCCAGTAGTATAAACCGGGGTAGGAATAGCAATCAGCCCCAGCATTTT. Protein: CASSINRGRNSNQPQHF. This rearrangement joins TRBV19 to TRBJ1-5; no definite D call. The germline gives CDR1 LNHDA, CDR2 SQIVND (reference sequence). This CDR3 contains 17 residues. V was cut by 2 bases and J by 0 bases, with 14 bases left in between.

This chain joins TRBV7-6 and TRBJ1-3; TRBD1 aligns across 9 bases. From germline, CDR1 is SGHVS and CDR2 FNYEAQ. The CDR3 loop spans 18 amino acids. The V and J ends lost 4 bases and 3 bases, in that order; junction bases with no gene match: 13. The CDR3 sequence: CASSSKEMTGGGGNTIYF. DNA of the CDR3: TGTGCCAGCAGCTCGAAAGAAATGACAGGGGGAGGTGGAAACACCATATATTTT.

This chain links TRBV30 with TRBJ1-1; D remains ambiguous. Germline lookup yields CDR1 GTSNPN and CDR2 SVGIG (reference sequence). The V end was cut by 0 bases, the J end by 2 bases, with 7 bases between. The CDR3 length is 13 residues. CDR3 in amino acids: CAWSVSYNTEAFF. In nucleotides, the CDR3 is TGTGCCTGGAGTGTTTCTTATAACACTGAAGCTTTCTTT.